This TCR beta chain was recorded in a study of neurological immune-mediated disorders. This clonotype was observed a few times. TCRdb passed the 5' RACE reads through MiXCR, listing each CDR3 protein once. This table holds 50,000 or so distinct CDR3 sequences, about an eighth found once. The V end was cut by 5 bases, the J end by 8 bases, with 18 bases between. The CDR3 has 14 residues. Germline CDR1 and CDR2: SGHTA and FQGNSA. The rearrangement uses TRBV7-2 and TRBJ1-2; a weak D match, TRBD1 (5 bases). The sample taken for sequencing was PBMCs. This receptor was taken from a man between 60 and 75 years old in good health. CDR3 coding DNA: TGTGCCAGCAGCCGGGGAAACGGGGGAGACGGCTACACCTTC. Residues: CASSRGNGGDGYTF.